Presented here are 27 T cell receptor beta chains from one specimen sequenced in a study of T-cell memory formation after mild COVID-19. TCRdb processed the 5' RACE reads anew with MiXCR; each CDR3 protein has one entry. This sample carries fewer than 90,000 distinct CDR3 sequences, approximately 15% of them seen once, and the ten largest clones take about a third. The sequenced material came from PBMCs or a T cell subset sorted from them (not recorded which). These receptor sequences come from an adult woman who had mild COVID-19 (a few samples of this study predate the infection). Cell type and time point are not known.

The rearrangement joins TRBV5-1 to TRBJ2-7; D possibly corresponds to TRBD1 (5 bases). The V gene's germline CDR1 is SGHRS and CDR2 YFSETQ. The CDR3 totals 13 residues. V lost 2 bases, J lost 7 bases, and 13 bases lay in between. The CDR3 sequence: CASSFQGSLEQYF. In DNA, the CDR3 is TGCGCCAGCAGCTTTCAGGGCTCCCTGGAGCAGTACTTC.

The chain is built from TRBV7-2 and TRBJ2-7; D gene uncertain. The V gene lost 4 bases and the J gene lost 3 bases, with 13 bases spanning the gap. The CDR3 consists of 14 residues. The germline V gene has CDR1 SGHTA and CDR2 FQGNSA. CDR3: CASSSTGPSYEQYF. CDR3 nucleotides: TGTGCCAGCAGCTCTACCGGGCCAAGCTACGAGCAGTACTTC.

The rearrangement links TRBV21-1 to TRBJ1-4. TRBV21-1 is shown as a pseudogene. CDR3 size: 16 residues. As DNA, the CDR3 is TGTGCCAGCAGCAAAGGAAAGGGGAGGTGGTACGAAAAACTGTTTTTT. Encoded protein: CASSKGKGRWYEKLFF.

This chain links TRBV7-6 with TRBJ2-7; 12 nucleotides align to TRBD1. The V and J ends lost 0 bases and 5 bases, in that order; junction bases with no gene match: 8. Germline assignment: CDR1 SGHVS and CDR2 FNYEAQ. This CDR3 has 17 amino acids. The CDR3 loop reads CASSLALGGTGGDEQYF. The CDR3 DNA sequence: TGTGCCAGCAGCTTAGCGCTAGGTGGGACAGGGGGCGACGAGCAGTACTTC.

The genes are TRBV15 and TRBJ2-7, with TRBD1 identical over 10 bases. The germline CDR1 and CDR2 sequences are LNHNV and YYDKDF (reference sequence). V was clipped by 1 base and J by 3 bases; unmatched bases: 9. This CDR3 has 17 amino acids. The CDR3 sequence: CATSRGFLTGGVYEQYF. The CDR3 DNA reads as TGTGCCACCAGCAGAGGTTTTCTGACAGGGGGCGTCTACGAGCAGTACTTC. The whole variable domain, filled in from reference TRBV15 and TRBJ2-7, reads DAMVIQNPRYQVTQFGKPVTLSCSQTLNHNVMYWYQQKSSQAPKLLFHYYDKDFNNEADTPDNFQSRRPNTSFCFLDIRSPGLGDTAMYLCATSRGFLTGGVYEQYFGPGTRLTVT.

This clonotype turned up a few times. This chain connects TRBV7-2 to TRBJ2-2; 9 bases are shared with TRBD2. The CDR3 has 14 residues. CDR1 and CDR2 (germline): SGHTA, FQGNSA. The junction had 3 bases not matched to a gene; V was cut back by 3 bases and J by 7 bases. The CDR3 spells CASSFRGGDGELFF. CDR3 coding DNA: TGTGCCAGCAGCTTTCGCGGGGGGGACGGGGAGCTGTTTTTT.

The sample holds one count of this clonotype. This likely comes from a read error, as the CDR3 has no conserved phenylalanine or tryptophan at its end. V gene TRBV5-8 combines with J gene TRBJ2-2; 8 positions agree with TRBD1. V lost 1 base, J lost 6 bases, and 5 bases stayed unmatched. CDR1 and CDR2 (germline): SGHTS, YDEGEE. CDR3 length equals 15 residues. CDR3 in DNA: TGTGCCAGCAGCTTGAGGCAGGGGGCTGCCGGGGAGCTGTTTTCT. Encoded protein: CASSLRQGAAGELFS.

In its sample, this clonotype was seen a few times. CDR3 amino acids: CASSLDYDSYEQYF. CDR3 bases: TGTGCCAGCAGCTTAGATTACGACTCCTACGAGCAGTACTTC. This chain joins TRBV7-9 and TRBJ2-7; D call uncertain. V lost 1 base and J lost 0, with 7 bases in between. This CDR3 contains 14 residues. CDR1 and CDR2 (germline): SEHNR, FQNEAQ (reference sequence). Full variable domain (rest looked up from reference TRBV7-9 and TRBJ2-7): DTGVSQNPRHKITKRGQNVTFRCDPISEHNRLYWYRQTLGQGPEFLTYFQNEAQLEKSRLLSDRFSAERPKGSFSTLEIQRTEQGDSAMYLCASSLDYDSYEQYFGPGTRLTVT.

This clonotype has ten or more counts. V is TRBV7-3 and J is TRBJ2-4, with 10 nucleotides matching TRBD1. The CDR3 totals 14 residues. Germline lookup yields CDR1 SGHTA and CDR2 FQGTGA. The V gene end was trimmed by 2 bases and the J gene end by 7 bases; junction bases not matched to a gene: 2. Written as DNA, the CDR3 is TGTGCCAGCAGCTTAGGGACAGGGGATAACATTCAGTACTTC. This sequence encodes CASSLGTGDNIQYF. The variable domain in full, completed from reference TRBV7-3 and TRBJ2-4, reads GAGVSQTPSNKVTEKGKYVELRCDPISGHTALYWYRQSLGQGPEFLIYFQGTGAADDSGLPNDRFFAVRPEGSVSTLKIQRTERGDSAVYLCASSLGTGDNIQYFGAGTRLSVL.

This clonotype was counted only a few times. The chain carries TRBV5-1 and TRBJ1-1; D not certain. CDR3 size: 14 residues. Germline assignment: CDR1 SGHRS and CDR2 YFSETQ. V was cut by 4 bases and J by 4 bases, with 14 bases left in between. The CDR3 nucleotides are TGCGCCAGCAGCCCCTCGGGGAGAGGCACTGAAGCTTTCTTT. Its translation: CASSPSGRGTEAFF. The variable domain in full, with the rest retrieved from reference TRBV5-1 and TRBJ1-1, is KAGVTQTPRYLIKTRGQQVTLSCSPISGHRSVSWYQQTPGQGLQFLFEYFSETQRNKGNFPGRFSGRQFSNSRSEMNVSTLELGDSALYLCASSPSGRGTEAFFGQGTRLTVV.

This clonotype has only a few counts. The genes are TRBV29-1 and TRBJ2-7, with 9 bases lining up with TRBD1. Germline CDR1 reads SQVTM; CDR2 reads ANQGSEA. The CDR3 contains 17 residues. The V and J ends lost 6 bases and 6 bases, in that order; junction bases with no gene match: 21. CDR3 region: CSVTGGDNQAYLREQYF. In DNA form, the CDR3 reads TGCAGCGTAACAGGGGGCGATAATCAGGCCTATCTGCGCGAGCAGTACTTC.

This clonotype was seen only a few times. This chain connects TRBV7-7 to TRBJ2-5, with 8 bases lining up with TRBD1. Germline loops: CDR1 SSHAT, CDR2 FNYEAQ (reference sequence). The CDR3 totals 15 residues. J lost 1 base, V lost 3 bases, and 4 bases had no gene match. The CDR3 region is CASSFRDRGQETQYF. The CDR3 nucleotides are TGTGCCAGCAGCTTTCGTGACAGGGGCCAAGAGACCCAGTACTTC.

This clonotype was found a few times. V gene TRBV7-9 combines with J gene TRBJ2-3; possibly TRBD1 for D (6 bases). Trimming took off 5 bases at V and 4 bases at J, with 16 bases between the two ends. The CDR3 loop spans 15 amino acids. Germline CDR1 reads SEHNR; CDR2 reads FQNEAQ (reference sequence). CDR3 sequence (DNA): TGTGCCAGCAGCACTCACCCCAGGGGAGCAGATACGCAGTATTTT. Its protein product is CASSTHPRGADTQYF.

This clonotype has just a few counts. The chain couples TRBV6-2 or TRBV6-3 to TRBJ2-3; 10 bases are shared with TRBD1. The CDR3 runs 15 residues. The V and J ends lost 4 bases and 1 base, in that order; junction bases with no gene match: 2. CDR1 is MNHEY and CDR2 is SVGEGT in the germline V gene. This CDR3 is CASSWGTGGTDTQYF. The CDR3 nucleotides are TGTGCCAGCAGTTGGGGGACAGGGGGCACAGATACGCAGTATTTT.

The CDR3 nucleotides are TGTGCCAGCAGTTCGGGGGGGTGGGACTACAATGAGCAGTTCTTC. Amino acids: CASSSGGWDYNEQFF. V usage is TRBV12-3 or TRBV12-4 and J usage is TRBJ2-1, with 8 nucleotides matching TRBD2. The CDR3 consists of 15 residues. Trimming removed 4 bases from V and 3 bases from J; junction bases left unmatched: 5.

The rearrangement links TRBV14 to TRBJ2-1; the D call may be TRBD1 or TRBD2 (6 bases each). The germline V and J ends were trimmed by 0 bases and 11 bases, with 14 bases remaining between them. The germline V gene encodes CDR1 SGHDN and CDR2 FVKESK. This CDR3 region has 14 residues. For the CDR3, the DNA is TGTGCCAGCAGCCAAGACATGTCGGGGGCCAAGCAGTTCTTC. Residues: CASSQDMSGAKQFF.

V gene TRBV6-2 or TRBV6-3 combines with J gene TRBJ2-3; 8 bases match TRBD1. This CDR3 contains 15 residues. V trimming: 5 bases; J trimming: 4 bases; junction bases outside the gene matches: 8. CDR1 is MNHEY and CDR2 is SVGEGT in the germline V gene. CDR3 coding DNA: TGTGCCAGCAGTCATCGACAGGGGAGAGCAGATACGCAGTATTTT. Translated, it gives CASSHRQGRADTQYF.

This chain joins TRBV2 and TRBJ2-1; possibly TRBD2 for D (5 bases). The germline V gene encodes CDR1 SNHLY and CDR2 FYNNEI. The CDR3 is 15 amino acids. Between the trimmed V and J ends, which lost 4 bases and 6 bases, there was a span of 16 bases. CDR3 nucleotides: TGTGCCAGCAGTGTGTGGGAGATGAAGGGCAATGAGCAGTTCTTC. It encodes CASSVWEMKGNEQFF.

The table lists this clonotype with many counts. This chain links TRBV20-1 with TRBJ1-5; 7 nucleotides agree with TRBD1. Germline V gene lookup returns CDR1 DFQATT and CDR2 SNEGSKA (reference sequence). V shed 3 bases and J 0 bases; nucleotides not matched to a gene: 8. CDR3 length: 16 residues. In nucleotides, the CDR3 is TGCAGTGCTAGCGCAGGACAGGCATATAGCAATCAGCCCCAGCATTTT. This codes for CSASAGQAYSNQPQHF.

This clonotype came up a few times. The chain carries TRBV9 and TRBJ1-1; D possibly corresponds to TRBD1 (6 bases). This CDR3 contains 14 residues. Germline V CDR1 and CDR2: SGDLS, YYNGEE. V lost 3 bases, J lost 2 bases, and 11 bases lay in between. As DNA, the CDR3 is TGTGCCAGCAGCGGGGGGGGCGCAAACACTGAAGCTTTCTTT. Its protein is CASSGGGANTEAFF. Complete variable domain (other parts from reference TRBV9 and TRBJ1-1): DSGVTQTPKHLITATGQRVTLRCSPRSGDLSVYWYQQSLDQGLQFLIQYYNGEERAKGNILERFSAQQFPDLHSELNLSSLELGDSALYFCASSGGGANTEAFFGQGTRLTVV.

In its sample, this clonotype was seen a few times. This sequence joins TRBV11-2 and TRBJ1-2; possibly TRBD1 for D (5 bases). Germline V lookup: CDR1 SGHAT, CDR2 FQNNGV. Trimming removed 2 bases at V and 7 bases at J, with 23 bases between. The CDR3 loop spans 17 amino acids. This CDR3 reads CASSLTTPGLQKSGYTF. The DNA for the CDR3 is TGTGCCAGCAGCTTAACTACTCCGGGACTTCAAAAGTCTGGCTACACCTTC. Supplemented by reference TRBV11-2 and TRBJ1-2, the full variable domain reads EAGVAQSPRYKIIEKRQSVAFWCNPISGHATLYWYQQILGQGPKLLIQFQNNGVVDDSQLPKDRFSAERLKGVDSTLKIQPAKLEDSAVYLCASSLTTPGLQKSGYTFGSGTRLTVV.

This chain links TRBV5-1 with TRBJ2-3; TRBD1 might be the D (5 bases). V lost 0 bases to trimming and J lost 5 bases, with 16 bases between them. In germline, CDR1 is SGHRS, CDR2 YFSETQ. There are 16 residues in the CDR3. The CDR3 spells CASSLGSGYQGDTQYF. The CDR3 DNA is TGCGCCAGCAGCTTGGGGTCCGGCTATCAGGGAGATACGCAGTATTTT.

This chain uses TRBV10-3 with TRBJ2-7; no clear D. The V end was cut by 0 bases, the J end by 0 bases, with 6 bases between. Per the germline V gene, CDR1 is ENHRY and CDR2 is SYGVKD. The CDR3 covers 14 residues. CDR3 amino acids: CAISESGRSYEQYF. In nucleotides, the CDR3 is TGTGCCATCAGTGAGTCTGGCCGCTCCTACGAGCAGTACTTC.

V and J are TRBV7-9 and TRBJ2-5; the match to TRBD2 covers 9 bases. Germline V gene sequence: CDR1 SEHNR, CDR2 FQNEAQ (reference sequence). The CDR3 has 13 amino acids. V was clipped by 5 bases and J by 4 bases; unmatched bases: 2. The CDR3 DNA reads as TGTGCCAGCAGCCCAGCGGGAGGAGAGACCCAGTACTTC. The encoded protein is CASSPAGGETQYF.

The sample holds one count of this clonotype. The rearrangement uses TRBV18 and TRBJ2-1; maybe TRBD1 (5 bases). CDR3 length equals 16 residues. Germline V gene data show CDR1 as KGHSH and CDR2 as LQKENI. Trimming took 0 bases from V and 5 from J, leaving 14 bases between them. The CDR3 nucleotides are TGTGCCAGCTCACCACCGCTAGGGGAAGTTAACAATGAGCAGTTCTTC. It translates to CASSPPLGEVNNEQFF.

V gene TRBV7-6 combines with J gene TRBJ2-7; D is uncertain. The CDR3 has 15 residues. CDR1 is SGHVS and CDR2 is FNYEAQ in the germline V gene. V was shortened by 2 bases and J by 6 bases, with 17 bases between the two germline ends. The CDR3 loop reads CASSLYAAAGREQYF. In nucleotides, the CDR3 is TGTGCCAGCAGCTTATATGCCGCGGCCGGGCGCGAGCAGTACTTC.

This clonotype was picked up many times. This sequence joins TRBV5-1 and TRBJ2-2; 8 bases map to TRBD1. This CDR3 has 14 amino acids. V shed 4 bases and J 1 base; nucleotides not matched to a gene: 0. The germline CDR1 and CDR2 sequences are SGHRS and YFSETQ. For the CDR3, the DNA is TGCGCCAGCAGCGGGACAGGGAACACCGGGGAGCTGTTTTTT. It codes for CASSGTGNTGELFF.